This T cell receptor (beta chain) was sequenced for a study of neurological immune-mediated disorders. A single record per CDR3 protein comes from TCRdb applying MiXCR to the 5' RACE reads. The repertoire holds some 46,000 distinct CDR3 sequences, with 4.5% as singletons. V lost 1 base to trimming and J lost 5 bases; unmatched junction nucleotides: 4. Germline lookup yields CDR1 LGHNA and CDR2 YSLEER. This CDR3 spans 16 amino acids. The chain recombines TRBV4-3 with TRBJ2-5, with TRBD2 matching 13 bases. Sequences were obtained from PBMCs. The sequence came from a woman aged 60-70 years with multiple sclerosis. The DNA for the CDR3 is TGCGCCAGCAGCCAAGGACTAGCGGGGGGAGAGGAGACCCAGTACTTC. It encodes CASSQGLAGGEETQYF.